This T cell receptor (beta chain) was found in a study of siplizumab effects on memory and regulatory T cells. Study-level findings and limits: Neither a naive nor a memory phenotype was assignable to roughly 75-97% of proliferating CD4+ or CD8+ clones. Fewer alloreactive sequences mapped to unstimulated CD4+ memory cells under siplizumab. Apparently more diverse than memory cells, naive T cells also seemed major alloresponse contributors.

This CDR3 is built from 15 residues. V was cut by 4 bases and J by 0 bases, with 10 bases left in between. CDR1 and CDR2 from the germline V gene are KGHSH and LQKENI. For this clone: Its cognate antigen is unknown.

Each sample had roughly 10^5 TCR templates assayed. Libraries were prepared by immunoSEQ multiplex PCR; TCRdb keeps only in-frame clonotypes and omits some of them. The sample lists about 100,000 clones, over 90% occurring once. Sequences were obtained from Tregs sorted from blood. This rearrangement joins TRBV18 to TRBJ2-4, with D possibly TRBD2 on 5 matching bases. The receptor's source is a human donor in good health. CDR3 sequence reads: CASSQEAIAKNIQYF. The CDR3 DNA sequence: TGTGCCAGCTCACAGGAGGCAATAGCCAAAAACATTCAGTACTTC. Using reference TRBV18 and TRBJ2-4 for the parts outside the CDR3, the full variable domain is NAGVMQNPRHLVRRRGQEARLRCSPMKGHSHVYWYRQLPEEGLKFMVYLQKENIIDESGMPKERFSAEFPKEGPSILRIQQVVRGDSAAYFCASSQEAIAKNIQYFGAGTRLSVL.